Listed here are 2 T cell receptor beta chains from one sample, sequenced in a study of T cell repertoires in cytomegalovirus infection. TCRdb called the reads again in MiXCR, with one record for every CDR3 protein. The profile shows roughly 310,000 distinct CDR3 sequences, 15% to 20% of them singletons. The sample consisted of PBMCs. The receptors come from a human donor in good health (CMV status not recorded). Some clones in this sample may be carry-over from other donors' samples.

CDR3 in DNA: TGTGCCAGCACCTTGGGGGCAGGGGTGGGCATTCAGTACTTC. Amino acid sequence: CASTLGAGVGIQYF. The chain recombines TRBV12-3 or TRBV12-4 with TRBJ2-4; D may be TRBD1 (6 bases). V lost 7 bases and J 9 bases, leaving 19 bases between the germline ends. This CDR3 region has 14 residues.

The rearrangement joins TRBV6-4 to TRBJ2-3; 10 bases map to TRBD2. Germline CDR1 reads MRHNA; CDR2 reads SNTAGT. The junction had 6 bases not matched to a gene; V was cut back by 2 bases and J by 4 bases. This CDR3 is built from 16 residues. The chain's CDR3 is CASSDGPSGGADTQYF. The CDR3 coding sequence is TGTGCCAGCAGTGACGGGCCTAGCGGGGGAGCAGATACGCAGTATTTT.